The entry below describes one T cell receptor beta chain. Its antigen is not yet known. No base quality information exists; no much larger clone differs at one position. In Seattle, one collaborating source enrolled patients while the infection was active and tracked those patients longitudinally over the course of disease. Whole blood was collected in K2EDTA tubes by collaborating institutions according to the institutions' own protocols. For TCRbeta analysis, collaborators shipped samples in one of three forms: frozen whole blood, isolated PBMCs, or DNA extracted from either of those sample types. The V and J ends are trimmed by 5 bases and 5 bases, leaving 17 bases between them. From the cysteine up to the phenylalanine, the CDR3 has a length of 15 residues. This entry keeps only the CDR3 DNA: 45 bases, framed from base 1. Looking up the germline V gene (reference sequence) yields CDR1 MNHNY and CDR2 SVGAGI.

TCRbeta CDR3 regions were amplified from genomic DNA by means of the immunoSEQ Assay, a bias-controlled multiplex PCR. The published analysis was carried out like this. Nucleated cell counts per sample were estimated from amplification of reference gene primers within the assay. To quantify the absolute abundance of each unique TCRbeta CDR3 rearrangement, sequence reads were collapsed and filtered. For each sample, productive Simpson clonality was calculated by taking the square root of Simpson's diversity index across productive rearrangements. Entries here come from immuneACCESS through TCRdb and include only in-frame sequences with V and J called. Some clones fail to appear in such tables; in the studies checked, an unresolved V gene covers under half of the shortfall, and the cause of the remainder is unknown. D and trimming were read from the DNA, whereas the V and J calls and clone size are those reported in that table. Present in this sample are 300,000 or so clones, roughly nine tenths of which were seen just once. 2.5% to 3% of the sample is held by the ten biggest clonotypes.

This specimen comes from a study of blood T cell repertoires in COVID-19 (TCRdb year 2020). A note on the overall study: Collaborator samples came from the United States, Italy and Spain and covered acute and convalescent phases of COVID-19. The prospective study material was composed of cDNA or gDNA derived from T cells, B-cell-depleted T cells, or PBMCs. Deeply sampled blood TCRbeta repertoires from subjects exposed to, actively infected with, or recovered from COVID-19 were included in the dataset. The repertoires were released in a freely available public database meant as a resource for research on the immune response to SARS-CoV-2. Samples were obtained from the ongoing ImmuneRACE study (first 160 participants) and from about 1,300 subjects provided by 6 global collaborators. Nearly every sample came with metadata listing a de-identified subject ID, COVID-19 status, age in years and sex. Where available, HLA class I and class II types were taken from metadata supplied by the sample provider and were not determined by assay-based typing.

The research as a whole found: Clinical and demographic metadata were provided uncurated, with the amount varying by source and participant.

The clonotype comes from a woman aged 25 to 39 with COVID-19, enrolled during active disease. Source material: peripheral blood. The rearrangement joined TRBV6-6 to TRBJ2-3; TRBD2 could be the D gene, as 6 bases match. Here the CDR3 is given as CASSTRTGGRDTQYF. Read as DNA, the sequence is TGTGCCAGCAGTACCCGGACCGGGGGTCGAGATACGCAGTATTTT.